Presented here are 25 T cell receptor beta chains from one specimen sequenced in a study of blood T cell repertoires in COVID-19. Libraries were prepared by immunoSEQ multiplex PCR; TCRdb keeps only in-frame clonotypes and omits some of them. The sample records more than 300,000 clones, more than 85% being singletons. Material for sequencing was PBMCs or T cells enriched from blood (not recorded which). The receptor source for this set is a woman in her forties who had been exposed to COVID-19.

DNA of the CDR3: TGTGCCAGCAGTTTAGGGACAGGGCGCGGGGAGCTGTTTTTT. Residues: CASSLGTGRGELFF. The chain couples TRBV27 to TRBJ2-2; 9 bases are a match to TRBD1. In germline, CDR1 is MNHEY, CDR2 SMNVEV (reference sequence). CDR3 size: 14 residues. Trimming cost V 2 bases and J 7 bases; bases outside gene matches: 2.

The CDR3 bases are TGTGCCAGTTACACAGGGTCCTACAATGAGCAGTTCTTC. It encodes CASYTGSYNEQFF. The chain links TRBV7-9 to TRBJ2-1; D is possibly TRBD1 (6 bases). CDR1 is SEHNR, CDR2 FQNEAQ, per germline (reference sequence). V was cut by 9 bases and J by 1 base, with 10 bases left in between. There are 13 residues in the CDR3.

The chain is built from TRBV4-1 and TRBJ1-5; tentatively, D is TRBD1 (6 bases). Germline CDR1 MGHRA, CDR2 YSYEKL. The CDR3 spans 16 residues. Trimming pared 4 bases from V and 4 bases from J, leaving 17 bases between. CDR3 region: CASSPKGRTDNQPQHF. The CDR3 DNA sequence: TGCGCCAGCAGCCCTAAAGGCCGGACAGATAATCAGCCCCAGCATTTT.

The V call is TRBV5-1, the J call TRBJ1-1; 10 nucleotides line up with TRBD1. Germline CDR1 reads SGHRS; CDR2 reads YFSETQ. CDR3 size: 16 residues. The J segment lost 10 bases and the V segment lost 1 base, leaving 13 bases of the junction unmatched. The CDR3 DNA follows: TGCGCCAGCAGCTTGACCCTACGGGACAGGGGACTAGGAGCTTTCTTT. This translates into CASSLTLRDRGLGAFF.

This chain joins TRBV18 and TRBJ1-1, with 7 positions matching TRBD1. CDR1 KGHSH and CDR2 LQKENI come from the germline V gene. The CDR3 is made up of 15 amino acids. The ends lost 3 bases at V and 1 base at J; junction bases unmatched: 5. CDR3 coding DNA: TGTGCCAGCTCACCCAGAAGACAGGGGAACACTGAAGCTTTCTTT. Its protein is CASSPRRQGNTEAFF.

This chain joins TRBV19 and TRBJ2-7; tentatively, D is TRBD1 (6 bases). There are 15 residues in the CDR3. The V and J ends lost 9 bases and 1 base respectively, with 19 bases between them. Germline V gene data show CDR1 as LNHDA and CDR2 as SQIVND (reference sequence). The CDR3: CASRDGAGVSYEQYF. CDR3 in DNA: TGTGCCAGCCGGGACGGAGCAGGGGTTTCCTACGAGCAGTACTTC. Based on the CDR3 plus reference TRBV19 and TRBJ2-7, the full variable domain is DGGITQSPKYLFRKEGQNVTLSCEQNLNHDAMYWYRQDPGQGLRLIYYSQIVNDFQKGDIAEGYSVSREKKESFPLTVTSAQKNPTAFYLCASRDGAGVSYEQYFGPGTRLTVT.

This sequence joins TRBV4-3 and TRBJ2-1; weak D call: TRBD2 (5 bases). V was pared by 0 bases and J by 5 bases, with 11 bases between. CDR3 size: 15 residues. The V gene's germline CDR1 is LGHNA and CDR2 YSLEER. The CDR3 DNA reads TGCGCCAGCAGCCAAGATGGGCTAGCAAACAATGAGCAGTTCTTC. Translating gives CASSQDGLANNEQFF.

V usage is TRBV5-5 and J usage is TRBJ2-1, with D possibly TRBD2 on 5 matching bases. Germline V gene sequence: CDR1 SGHKS, CDR2 YYEKEE (reference sequence). The V and J ends lost 2 bases and 10 bases respectively, with 22 bases between them. This CDR3 comprises 16 residues. This CDR3 reads CASSFRAPRVSEEQFF. The DNA of the CDR3 is TGTGCCAGCAGCTTCCGGGCCCCAAGGGTTAGCGAGGAGCAGTTCTTC. The entire variable domain, with the rest obtained from reference TRBV5-5 and TRBJ2-1, is as follows: DAGVTQSPTHLIKTRGQQVTLRCSPISGHKSVSWYQQVLGQGPQFIFQYYEKEERGRGNFPDRFSARQFPNYSSELNVNALLLGDSALYLCASSFRAPRVSEEQFFGPGTRLTVL.

J is TRBJ1-1 and V is TRBV2, with D uncertain. Germline V CDR1 and CDR2: SNHLY, FYNNEI. Deletions cut 6 bases from V and 5 bases from J, with 13 bases between. This CDR3 has 13 residues. CDR3 DNA sequence: TGTGCCAGCAGCCCGGCCGGGAGGACTGAAGCTTTCTTT. It encodes CASSPAGRTEAFF.

J is TRBJ1-5 and V is TRBV5-1; D is ambiguous. The germline CDR1 and CDR2 sequences are SGHRS and YFSETQ. The CDR3 runs to 16 residues. The V end was cut by 0 bases, the J end by 0 bases, with 10 bases between. Here the CDR3 DNA reads TGCGCCAGCAGCTTGGCAGCGGAATATAGCAATCAGCCCCAGCATTTT. Translating gives CASSLAAEYSNQPQHF.

The genes are TRBV21-1 and TRBJ2-7; the D call TRBD1 from the table was never checked on the DNA. TRBV21-1 is assigned pseudogene status. The CDR3 runs to 14 residues. The CDR3 is CASIEDIRGWEQYF. CDR3 bases: TGTGCCAGCATCGAAGACATAAGGGGGTGGGAGCAGTACTTC.

The genes are TRBV18 and TRBJ1-6; D call uncertain. The V end was cut by 0 bases, the J end by 5 bases, with 5 bases between. The CDR3 extends over 14 amino acids. Germline lookup yields CDR1 KGHSH and CDR2 LQKENI. The CDR3 region is CASSPPSDNSPLHF. Written as DNA, the CDR3 is TGTGCCAGCTCACCACCGTCAGATAATTCACCCCTCCACTTT.

CDR3 nucleotides: TGTGCCAGCAGTATCCGGGGGAAGGGGAACACTGAAGCTTTCTTT. Protein: CASSIRGKGNTEAFF. This chain uses TRBV6-5 with TRBJ1-1; TRBD1 is a possible D gene (5 bases). Germline values: CDR1 MNHEY, CDR2 SVGAGI. The CDR3 consists of 15 residues. V was shortened by 5 bases and J by 1 base, with 14 bases between the two germline ends.

The V and J genes are TRBV9 and TRBJ2-1; 7 positions agree with TRBD1. Germline V gene data show CDR1 as SGDLS and CDR2 as YYNGEE. The CDR3 spans 15 residues. With 0 bases clipped from V and 2 bases from J, the junction kept 2 bases outside the gene matches. The CDR3 sequence is CASSVEGAAYNEQFF. The CDR3, as DNA: TGTGCCAGCAGCGTAGAGGGGGCCGCCTACAATGAGCAGTTCTTC.

This chain links TRBV2 with TRBJ1-5; possibly TRBD1 for D (5 bases). From germline, CDR1 is SNHLY and CDR2 FYNNEI. This CDR3 has 15 residues. V was shortened by 4 bases and J by 0 bases, with 10 bases between the two germline ends. CDR3 bases: TGTGCCAGCAGTGTGGGGCCAGTTAGCAATCAGCCCCAGCATTTT. Encoded protein: CASSVGPVSNQPQHF.

This chain joins TRBV19 and TRBJ1-5; the D gene is possibly TRBD1 (5 bases). Per the germline V gene, CDR1 is LNHDA and CDR2 is SQIVND (reference sequence). V was shortened by 3 bases and J by 5 bases, with 8 bases between the two germline ends. This CDR3 spans 13 amino acids. This CDR3 reads CASSMFRDQPQHF. The CDR3 DNA follows: TGTGCCAGTAGTATGTTCAGGGATCAGCCCCAGCATTTT.

The rearrangement joins TRBV5-4 to TRBJ1-4; 7 bases map to TRBD1. V lost 1 base and J lost 3; bases outside the gene matches: 3. Per germline, CDR1 SGHNT and CDR2 YYREEE (reference sequence). This CDR3 has 15 amino acids. The CDR3 loop is CASSLSGQPNEKLFF. CDR3 in DNA: TGTGCCAGCAGCTTGTCGGGACAGCCTAATGAAAAACTGTTTTTT.

CDR3 protein: CASTGGEYGYTF. The CDR3 nucleotides are TGTGCCAGTACAGGGGGCGAGTATGGCTACACCTTC. The chain recombines TRBV18 with TRBJ1-2, with TRBD1 matching 9 bases. Per the germline V gene, CDR1 is KGHSH and CDR2 is LQKENI. The CDR3 consists of 12 residues. Trimming took 9 bases from V and 5 from J; bases not matched to a gene: 4.

The chain couples TRBV3-1 (or the pseudogene TRBV3-2) to TRBJ1-1; 7 bases align to TRBD1. The CDR3 spans 13 residues. Germline values: CDR1 LGHDT, CDR2 YNNKEL (reference sequence). The trim removed 1 base at V and 10 bases at J, leaving 6 bases unmatched. The CDR3 DNA sequence: TGTGCCAGCAGCCAAGGTGATGCAGGGGGAGCTTTCTTT. Translated: CASSQGDAGGAFF.

V and J are TRBV15 and TRBJ1-1, with 9 bases aligning to TRBD1. The J segment lost 1 base and the V segment lost 5 bases, leaving 5 bases of the junction unmatched. The CDR3 runs to 15 residues. The germline V gene encodes CDR1 LNHNV and CDR2 YYDKDF (reference sequence). The chain's CDR3 is CATSLQGATNTEAFF. For the CDR3, the DNA is TGTGCCACCAGCTTACAGGGGGCGACGAACACTGAAGCTTTCTTT.

The chain employs TRBV9 and TRBJ2-7; D not certain. The CDR3 is made up of 15 amino acids. Germline lookup yields CDR1 SGDLS and CDR2 YYNGEE. V lost 2 bases to trimming and J lost 0 bases, with 12 bases between them. The CDR3 spells CASSVSPTSSYEQYF. The CDR3 nucleotides read TGTGCCAGCAGCGTTAGCCCGACCAGCTCCTACGAGCAGTACTTC.

The chain recombines TRBV3-1 (or the pseudogene TRBV3-2) with TRBJ1-2; 7 bases match TRBD1. Germline V gene lookup returns CDR1 LGHDT and CDR2 YNNKEL (reference sequence). The CDR3 extends over 16 amino acids. Trimming at V came to 2 bases and at J to 6 bases, leaving 12 bases not matched to a gene. DNA of the CDR3: TGTGCCAGCAGCCAACCCAGGACAGGACTGCCGGATGGCTACACCTTC. Its translation: CASSQPRTGLPDGYTF.

The rearrangement joins TRBV28 to TRBJ1-2, with D maybe TRBD1 (6 bases). Germline CDR1 and CDR2: MDHEN and SYDVKM. Trimming shortened V by 3 bases and J by 2 bases, and 10 bases separated the two germline ends. The CDR3 is made up of 14 amino acids. CDR3 residues: CASSFGQFNYGYTF. The CDR3, as DNA: TGTGCCAGCAGTTTTGGACAGTTCAACTATGGCTACACCTTC.

This clone appeared a single time. The J gene is TRBJ1-4, the V gene TRBV27, with 7 bases identical to TRBD1. This CDR3 is built from 14 residues. With 2 bases clipped from V and 4 bases from J, the junction kept 1 base outside the gene matches. Germline V CDR1 and CDR2: MNHEY, SMNVEV (reference sequence). CDR3 in DNA: TGTGCCAGCAGTTTAAACAGGGGTAATGAAAAACTGTTTTTT. This sequence encodes CASSLNRGNEKLFF.

The chain carries TRBV7-3 and TRBJ2-1; 9 bases map to TRBD2. V trimming: 0 bases; J trimming: 0 bases; junction bases outside the gene matches: 0. The germline V gene encodes CDR1 SGHTA and CDR2 FQGTGA. The CDR3 runs to 16 residues. CDR3 loop: CASSLTSGGSYNEQFF. The CDR3 nucleotides read TGTGCCAGCAGCTTAACTAGCGGGGGCTCCTACAATGAGCAGTTCTTC.